This passage covers 21 T cell receptor beta chains from one sample sequenced in a study of T cells in Graves' hyperthyroidism and ophthalmopathy. Researchers took RNA transcripts and amplified the TCR beta CDR3 regions from them. The HTBI primer set served for first-round RT-PCR of the TCR CDR3. TCRdb ran MiXCR on the multiplex PCR reads and lists one entry per CDR3 protein. Found here are 240,000 or so distinct CDR3 sequences, over 15% of them singletons; the top ten hold about 30%. Sequenced: blood. The receptors were gathered from a woman between 18 and 30 years old with Graves' ophthalmopathy.

There are many counts of this clonotype. This sequence joins TRBV11-2 and TRBJ2-7; D is uncertain. CDR1 SGHAT and CDR2 FQNNGV come from the germline V gene. This CDR3 is built from 12 residues. V lost 3 bases to trimming and J lost 7 bases, with 10 bases between them. The CDR3 sequence: CASSFSAPEQYF. CDR3 bases: TGTGCCAGCAGCTTTTCGGCACCTGAGCAGTACTTC. The variable domain in full, with the rest retrieved from reference TRBV11-2 and TRBJ2-7, is EAGVAQSPRYKIIEKRQSVAFWCNPISGHATLYWYQQILGQGPKLLIQFQNNGVVDDSQLPKDRFSAERLKGVDSTLKIQPAKLEDSAVYLCASSFSAPEQYFGPGTRLTVT.

This clonotype was detected many times. The chain recombines TRBV3-1 with TRBJ2-3; D is undetermined. V was clipped by 5 bases and J by 2 bases, with 8 bases between them. The V gene's germline CDR1 is LGHDT and CDR2 YNNKEL (reference sequence). The CDR3 has 13 amino acids. CDR3 nucleotides: TGTGCCAGCAGCGTTGGTCCCACAGATACGCAGTATTTT. The encoded protein is CASSVGPTDTQYF.

Ten or more counts support this clonotype. J is TRBJ1-2 and V is TRBV27; D might be TRBD1 (6 bases). The V gene lost 4 bases and the J gene lost 2 bases, with 11 bases spanning the gap. This CDR3 is built from 14 residues. The germline V gene encodes CDR1 MNHEY and CDR2 SMNVEV (reference sequence). CDR3 loop: CASSSRDKNYGYTF. In DNA form, the CDR3 reads TGTGCCAGCAGTTCCCGGGACAAGAACTATGGCTACACCTTC.

This clonotype was found many times. V usage is TRBV7-9 and J usage is TRBJ1-1, with unresolved D. Trimming stripped 4 bases from V and 0 bases from J, with 15 bases between. Germline CDR1 reads SEHNR; CDR2 reads FQNEAQ (reference sequence). The CDR3 has 16 amino acids. CDR3 protein: CASSSGSGFMNTEAFF. CDR3 sequence (DNA): TGTGCCAGCAGCTCGGGCAGTGGCTTCATGAACACTGAAGCTTTCTTT.

The rearrangement links TRBV28 to TRBJ2-1; 7 positions agree with TRBD2. The V gene's germline CDR1 is MDHEN and CDR2 SYDVKM. With V trimmed by 5 bases and J by 0 bases, 13 bases remained unmatched. CDR3 length equals 18 residues. The CDR3 region has the DNA TGTGCCAGCAGTCCCAACATTTTAGCGGGCCACTCCTACAATGAGCAGTTCTTC. Translated: CASSPNILAGHSYNEQFF.

This rearrangement joins TRBV2 to TRBJ1-5; the D gene is possibly TRBD1 (6 bases). V dropped 6 bases and J dropped 1 base, with 19 bases sitting between them. The CDR3 spans 17 residues. The germline V gene encodes CDR1 SNHLY and CDR2 FYNNEI. The CDR3 nucleotides read TGTGCCAGCAGCAGACAGGAGGCGGGTAGGAGCAATCAGCCCCAGCATTTT. Translating it yields CASSRQEAGRSNQPQHF.

This clonotype was recorded at least ten times. The gene calls are TRBV11-3 and TRBJ1-1; no firm D call. V lost 4 bases, J lost 3 bases, and 12 bases lay in between. The CDR3 covers 14 residues. CDR1 SGHNT and CDR2 YENEEA come from the germline V gene. The CDR3 spells CASSSKTGDTEAFF. The CDR3, as DNA: TGTGCCAGCAGCTCCAAGACTGGGGACACTGAAGCTTTCTTT.

This clonotype occurred many times. The rearrangement joins TRBV3-1 to TRBJ2-4; no firm D call. Germline V gene sequence: CDR1 LGHDT, CDR2 YNNKEL (reference sequence). V was trimmed by 4 bases and J by 9 bases, leaving 10 bases between them. This CDR3 spans 12 amino acids. Here the CDR3 DNA reads TGTGCCAGCAGCCTTCAAGGGATCATTCAGTACTTC. Translation: CASSLQGIIQYF.

The table lists this clonotype with many counts. This rearrangement joins TRBV27 to TRBJ2-7, with TRBD1 matching over 10 bases. Losses at the gene ends were 4 bases for V and 0 bases for J; bases not matched to a gene: 0. Germline lookup yields CDR1 MNHEY and CDR2 SMNVEV (reference sequence). The CDR3 sequence is 14 residues long. The CDR3 sequence: CASSWDRGSYEQYF. In nucleotides, the CDR3 is TGTGCCAGCAGTTGGGACAGGGGCTCCTACGAGCAGTACTTC.

This clonotype was counted ten times or more. This chain links TRBV6-2 or TRBV6-3 with TRBJ1-2, with D unresolved. V was clipped by 4 bases and J by 3 bases, with 21 bases between them. The CDR3 runs to 17 residues. Germline V lookup: CDR1 MNHEY, CDR2 SVGEGT. CDR3 sequence (DNA): TGTGCCAGCAGTTTCTTCGGACGCGACCGTCCTTACTATGGCTACACCTTC. Amino acid sequence: CASSFFGRDRPYYGYTF.

Here the CDR3 reads CASSDPSGGSYEQYF. In DNA, the CDR3 is TGTGCCAGCAGTGATCCTAGCGGGGGATCCTACGAGCAGTACTTC. V and J are TRBV28 and TRBJ2-7; 10 bases are shared with TRBD2. This CDR3 is 15 amino acids long. Germline CDR1 reads MDHEN; CDR2 reads SYDVKM. The V and J ends lost 5 bases and 1 base, in that order; junction bases with no gene match: 5. The whole variable domain, remainder taken from reference TRBV28 and TRBJ2-7, is DVKVTQSSRYLVKRTGEKVFLECVQDMDHENMFWYRQDPGLGLRLIYFSYDVKMKEKGDIPEGYSVSREKKERFSLILESASTNQTSMYLCASSDPSGGSYEQYFGPGTRLTVT.

This clonotype came up many times. V and J are TRBV4-1 and TRBJ1-1; TRBD1 matches at 7 bases. V gave up 1 base and J gave up 4 bases; unmatched junction bases: 6. The CDR3 is made up of 15 amino acids. Germline CDR1 is MGHRA and CDR2 is YSYEKL. The CDR3 sequence is CASSQASGTATEAFF. The CDR3 DNA reads TGCGCCAGCAGCCAAGCCTCCGGGACAGCCACTGAAGCTTTCTTT.

Regarding this clonotype: A much larger clone differs from this one at a single base, so this may be a read error. This rearrangement joins TRBV4-2 to TRBJ1-2; the match to TRBD1 covers 7 bases. The CDR3 length is 14 residues. Germline assignment: CDR1 LGHNA and CDR2 YNFKEQ. CDR3 DNA: TGTGCCAGCAGCCAAGGGCAGGGGGACTATGGCCACACCTTC. Translation gives CASSQGQGDYGHTF.

This clonotype was seen ten or more times. This sequence joins TRBV6-1 and TRBJ2-1; 7 bases fit TRBD2. The V gene's germline CDR1 is MNHNS and CDR2 SASEGT. The CDR3 extends over 15 amino acids. Trimming cost V 6 bases and J 4 bases; bases outside gene matches: 9. CDR3 in amino acids: CASSSRWEGYNEQFF. The CDR3 DNA reads as TGTGCCAGCAGCTCGAGGTGGGAGGGTTACAATGAGCAGTTCTTC.

In this sample, this clonotype turned up many times. This chain uses TRBV2 with TRBJ2-2; unclear D gene. CDR1 and CDR2 (germline): SNHLY, FYNNEI. The V end lost 7 bases, the J end lost 1 base, and 10 bases lay between the germline ends. The CDR3 is 14 residues long. In DNA form, the CDR3 reads TGTGCCAGCAAACTGGCGGTGAACACCGGGGAGCTGTTTTTT. This codes for CASKLAVNTGELFF.

The J gene is TRBJ2-7, the V gene TRBV19; 9 bases fit TRBD1. V lost 5 bases to trimming and J lost 5 bases; unmatched junction nucleotides: 16. From germline, CDR1 is LNHDA and CDR2 SQIVND (reference sequence). The CDR3 has 17 amino acids. The CDR3 DNA reads as TGTGCCAGTAGTTTTAGACCCGGGACAGGGAATGGTGACGAGCAGTACTTC. It translates to CASSFRPGTGNGDEQYF.

At least ten counts were recorded for this clonotype. The CDR3 DNA sequence: TGTGCCAGCAGGGGGACAGGGGGGAACTACGAGCAGTACTTC. Translated: CASRGTGGNYEQYF. The chain recombines TRBV28 with TRBJ2-7; the match to TRBD1 covers 11 bases. Germline V gives CDR1 MDHEN, CDR2 SYDVKM. J gave up 3 bases and V 6 bases, and 4 bases lay outside the gene matches. CDR3 length: 14 amino acids.

This clonotype was found many times. The chain is built from TRBV6-5 and TRBJ1-1; D unclear. CDR3 length: 15 amino acids. CDR1 MNHEY and CDR2 SVGAGI come from the germline V gene. Trimming removed 2 bases from V and 2 bases from J, with 12 bases in between. The CDR3 loop reads CASSYPREVNTEAFF. For the CDR3, the DNA is TGTGCCAGCAGTTACCCGAGGGAGGTAAACACTGAAGCTTTCTTT.

This clonotype was counted many times. This sequence joins TRBV5-8 and TRBJ2-1; 8 bases agree with TRBD2. V lost 4 bases to trimming and J lost 0 bases; unmatched junction nucleotides: 9. The CDR3 runs to 17 residues. CDR1 is SGHTS and CDR2 is YDEGEE in the germline V gene. This CDR3 reads CASSAILAVFSYNEQFF. The CDR3 coding sequence is TGTGCCAGCAGCGCAATACTAGCGGTCTTCTCCTACAATGAGCAGTTCTTC.

This clonotype was observed many times. The chain has TRBV6-2 or TRBV6-3 and TRBJ2-4; 11 positions agree with TRBD2. Unmatched junction bases numbered 4, after V lost 3 bases and J lost 0 bases. Looked up from germline, CDR1 is MNHEY and CDR2 is SVGEGT. The CDR3 is 17 amino acids. DNA of the CDR3: TGTGCCAGCAGTTATCTAGCGGGAGGCTTAGCCAAAAACATTCAGTACTTC. Encoded protein: CASSYLAGGLAKNIQYF.

Ten or more counts support this clonotype. The chain recombines TRBV7-9 with TRBJ2-1; 9 positions agree with TRBD2. Looked up from germline, CDR1 is SEHNR and CDR2 is FQNEAQ (reference sequence). Unmatched junction bases numbered 7, after V lost 6 bases and J lost 4 bases. This CDR3 contains 15 residues. DNA for the CDR3: TGTGCCAGCAGACCCACTAGCGGGTGGTACAATGAGCAGTTCTTC. This sequence encodes CASRPTSGWYNEQFF. The complete variable domain, with remaining parts taken from reference TRBV7-9 and TRBJ2-1, reads DTGVSQNPRHKITKRGQNVTFRCDPISEHNRLYWYRQTLGQGPEFLTYFQNEAQLEKSRLLSDRFSAERPKGSFSTLEIQRTEQGDSAMYLCASRPTSGWYNEQFFGPGTRLTVL.